The source of this TCR beta chain is a study of CD8 T cells in ankylosing spondylitis. Study findings and constraints: The disease-linked clones had a CD8+ phenotype and low blood frequencies. For ankylosing spondylitis blood, a TCR beta motif of seven to nine highly homologous variants appeared characteristic.

The ends lost 5 bases at V and 6 bases at J; junction bases unmatched: 3. The length of the CDR3 is 15 residues. Germline assignment: CDR1 MNHEY and CDR2 SMNVEV (reference sequence). On this clonotype: What it binds is not known.

Making use of molecular barcodes, quantitative 5'-RACE generated TCR beta libraries. TCRdb ran MiXCR on the 5' RACE reads and lists one entry per CDR3 protein. The profile shows about 240,000 distinct CDR3 sequences, about 10% of them singletons. This chain joins TRBV27 and TRBJ2-2, with 13 bases that match TRBD2. The sequence derives from a male donor with ankylosing spondylitis or in good health (not recorded which). The sample consisted of blood, either unsorted or a sorted T cell fraction (not recorded which). DNA of the CDR3: TGTGCCAGCAGTCCGGGGACTAGCGGGGCCGGGGAGCTGTTTTTT. Amino acids: CASSPGTSGAGELFF.